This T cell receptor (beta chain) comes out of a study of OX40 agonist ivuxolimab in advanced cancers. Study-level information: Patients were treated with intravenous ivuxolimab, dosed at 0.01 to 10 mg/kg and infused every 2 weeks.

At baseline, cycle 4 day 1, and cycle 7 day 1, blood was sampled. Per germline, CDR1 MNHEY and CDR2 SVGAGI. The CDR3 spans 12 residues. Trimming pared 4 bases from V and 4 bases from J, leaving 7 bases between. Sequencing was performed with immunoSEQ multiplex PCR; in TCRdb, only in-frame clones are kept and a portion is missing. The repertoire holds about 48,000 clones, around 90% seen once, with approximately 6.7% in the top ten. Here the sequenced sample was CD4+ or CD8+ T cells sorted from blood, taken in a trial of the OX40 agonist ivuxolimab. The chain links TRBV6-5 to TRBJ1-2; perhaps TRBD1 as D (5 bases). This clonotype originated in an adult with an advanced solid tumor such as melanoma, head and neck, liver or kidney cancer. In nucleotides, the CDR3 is TGTGCCAGCAGTTTTGACAGCTATGGCTACACCTTC. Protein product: CASSFDSYGYTF.